Below are 8 T cell receptor beta chains sequenced from a single sample in a study of CD8 T cells in Susac syndrome. Reverse transcription of roughly 0.5 to 1 ug RNA was carried out with random hexamers. TCRdb re-derived calls from the immunoSEQ multiplex PCR reads in MiXCR, one entry per CDR3 protein. The sample carries 75,000 to 80,000 distinct CDR3 sequences, roughly 94% recorded once. The sequencing input was CD8+ T cells from PBMCs. These receptors all come from a human donor with Susac syndrome.

The chain combines TRBV4-3 with TRBJ2-4; possibly TRBD1 or TRBD2 for D (6 bases each). Trimming took off 0 bases at V and 0 bases at J, with 12 bases between the two ends. CDR1 and CDR2 (germline): LGHNA, YSLEER. The CDR3 runs 17 residues. The chain's CDR3 is CASSQDQGRRAKNIQYF. CDR3 coding DNA: TGCGCCAGCAGCCAAGATCAGGGGAGGAGAGCCAAAAACATTCAGTACTTC.

V usage is TRBV5-1 and J usage is TRBJ1-1; no clear D. CDR1 is SGHRS, CDR2 YFSETQ, per germline. CDR3 length: 13 residues. Trimming removed 6 bases from V and 5 bases from J, with 14 bases in between. The CDR3 loop is CASKRGSWTEAFF. Written as DNA, the CDR3 is TGCGCCAGCAAAAGAGGGTCGTGGACTGAAGCTTTCTTT.

V and J are TRBV7-8 and TRBJ2-2, with D maybe TRBD1 (6 bases). V was pared by 1 base and J by 7 bases, with 19 bases between. Germline V CDR1 and CDR2: SGHVS, FQNEAQ. CDR3 size: 17 residues. CDR3 in DNA: TGTGCCAGCAGCTTAGGGAAGTCGGGGACAAGGATCGGGGAGCTGTTTTTT. This translates into CASSLGKSGTRIGELFF.

The chain is built from TRBV3-1 and TRBJ2-2; 7 bases are shared with TRBD1. The V gene end was trimmed by 0 bases and the J gene end by 5 bases; junction bases not matched to a gene: 3. CDR1 and CDR2 from the germline V gene are LGHDT and YNNKEL (reference sequence). This CDR3 region has 15 residues. DNA of the CDR3: TGTGCCAGCAGCCAAGACGGGACAGCAACCGGGGAGCTGTTTTTT. Translating it yields CASSQDGTATGELFF.

This clonotype has just one count. The J gene is TRBJ2-1, the V gene TRBV12-5; 15 positions agree with TRBD2. CDR3 size: 15 residues. Trimming at V came to 9 bases and at J to 10 bases, leaving 10 bases not matched to a gene. Germline-derived CDR1 and CDR2 are LGHNT and FRNRAP. The DNA for the CDR3 is TGTGCTAGCACCAGGACTAGCGGGGGGGCGGGGGAGCAGTTCTTC. Its protein product is CASTRTSGGAGEQFF. Full variable domain (remainder filled in from reference TRBV12-5 and TRBJ2-1): DARVTQTPRHKVTEMGQEVTMRCQPILGHNTVFWYRQTMMQGLELLAYFRNRAPLDDSGMPKDRFSAEMPDATLATLKIQPSEPRDSAVYFCASTRTSGGAGEQFFGPGTRLTVL.

This chain joins TRBV7-9 and TRBJ2-3; D is ambiguous. Germline lookup yields CDR1 SEHNR and CDR2 FQNEAQ (reference sequence). This CDR3 region has 15 residues. V lost 10 bases to trimming and J lost 0 bases, with 17 bases between them. The CDR3 DNA follows: TGTGCCACTACCGACCCCCAGGCCAGCACAGATACGCAGTATTTT. Protein: CATTDPQASTDTQYF.

The gene calls are TRBV7-9 and TRBJ1-2; D uncertain. The CDR3 runs 14 residues. V shed 4 bases and J shed 4 bases, with 13 bases lying between them. Germline V gene data show CDR1 as SEHNR and CDR2 as FQNEAQ (reference sequence). CDR3 sequence (DNA): TGTGCCAGCAGCTCTCGAGGGCCCATCTATGGCTACACCTTC. Its protein is CASSSRGPIYGYTF.

This clonotype was seen just once. The chain uses TRBV7-9 and TRBJ1-1, with D perhaps matching TRBD1 (5 bases). V gave up 5 bases and J gave up 5 bases, with 15 bases separating them. The CDR3 has 14 amino acids. Per the germline V gene, CDR1 is SEHNR and CDR2 is FQNEAQ (reference sequence). CDR3 loop: CASSEQVIETEAFF. The DNA for the CDR3 is TGTGCCAGCAGCGAACAGGTTATTGAAACTGAAGCTTTCTTT.